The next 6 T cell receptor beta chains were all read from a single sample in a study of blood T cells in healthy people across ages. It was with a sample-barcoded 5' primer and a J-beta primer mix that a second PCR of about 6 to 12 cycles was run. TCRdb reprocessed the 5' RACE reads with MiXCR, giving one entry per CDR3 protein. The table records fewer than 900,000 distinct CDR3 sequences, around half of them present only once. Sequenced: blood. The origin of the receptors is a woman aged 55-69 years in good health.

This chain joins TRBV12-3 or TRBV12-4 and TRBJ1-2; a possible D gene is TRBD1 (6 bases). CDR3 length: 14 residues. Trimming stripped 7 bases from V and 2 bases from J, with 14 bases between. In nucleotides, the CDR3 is TGTGCCAGCAACCTCAGGGGTCCCAACTATGGCTACACCTTC. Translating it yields CASNLRGPNYGYTF.

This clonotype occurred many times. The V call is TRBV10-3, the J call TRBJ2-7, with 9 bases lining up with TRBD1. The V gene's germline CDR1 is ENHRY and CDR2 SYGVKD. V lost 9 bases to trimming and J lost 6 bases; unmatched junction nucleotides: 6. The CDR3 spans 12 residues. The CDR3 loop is CAMGQGFGEQYF. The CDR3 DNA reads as TGTGCCATGGGACAGGGTTTCGGCGAGCAGTACTTC.

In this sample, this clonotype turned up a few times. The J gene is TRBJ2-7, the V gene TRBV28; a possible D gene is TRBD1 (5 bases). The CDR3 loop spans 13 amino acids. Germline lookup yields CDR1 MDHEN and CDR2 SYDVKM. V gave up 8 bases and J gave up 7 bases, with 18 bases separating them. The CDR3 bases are TGTGCCAGCTCACCACCGCAGGGTGAAGAGCAGTACTTC. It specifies CASSPPQGEEQYF.

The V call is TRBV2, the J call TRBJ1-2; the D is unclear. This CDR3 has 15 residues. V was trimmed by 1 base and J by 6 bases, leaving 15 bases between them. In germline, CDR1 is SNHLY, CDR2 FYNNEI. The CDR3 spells CASSEVEAAEDGYTF. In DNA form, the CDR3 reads TGTGCCAGCAGTGAAGTAGAGGCAGCTGAAGATGGCTACACCTTC.

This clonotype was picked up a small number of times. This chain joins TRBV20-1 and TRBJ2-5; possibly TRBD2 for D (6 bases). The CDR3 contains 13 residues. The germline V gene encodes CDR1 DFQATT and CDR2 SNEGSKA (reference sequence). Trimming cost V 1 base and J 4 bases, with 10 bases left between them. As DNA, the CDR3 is TGCAGTGCTAGAGTCGGGAGTGGAGAGACCCAGTACTTC. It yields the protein CSARVGSGETQYF.

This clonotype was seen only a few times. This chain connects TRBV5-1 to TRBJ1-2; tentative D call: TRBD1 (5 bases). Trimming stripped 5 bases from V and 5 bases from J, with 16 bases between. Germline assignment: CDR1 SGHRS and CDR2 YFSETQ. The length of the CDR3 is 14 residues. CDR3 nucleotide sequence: TGCGCCAGCAGACAGGCGTCCGGGGCGTATGGCTACACCTTC. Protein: CASRQASGAYGYTF.